This T cell receptor (beta chain) is drawn from a study of PD-1 blockade in classical Hodgkin lymphoma. Clones were read by immunoSEQ multiplex PCR, and TCRdb kept only the in-frame ones, dropping some. This table holds 43,000 or so clones, more than 70% found once. With respect to this clone: The antigen is not known.

Findings of the study overall: Patients with an early start, nivolumab under 1 year after ASCT, were excluded.

Time point given: cycle 4 day 1 (C4D1), after less than 7 weeks of nivolumab. Brentuximab vedotin exposure varied among the patients, all of whom had relapsed after autologous stem cell transplantation. Looked up from germline, CDR1 is KGHSH and CDR2 is LQKENI. Trimming shortened V by 3 bases and J by 4 bases, and 19 bases separated the two germline ends. The CDR3 length is 16 residues. The clonotype was recovered from a human donor with classical Hodgkin lymphoma. Sequencing was performed on peripheral blood mononuclear cells (PBMCs), taken before the fourth cycle of nivolumab. The rearrangement uses TRBV18 and TRBJ2-7; D is perhaps TRBD2 (6 bases). The CDR3 region has the DNA TGTGCCAGCTCACCCGTTAGGGCGGGGATTCAATACGAGCAGTACTTC. Translation: CASSPVRAGIQYEQYF.